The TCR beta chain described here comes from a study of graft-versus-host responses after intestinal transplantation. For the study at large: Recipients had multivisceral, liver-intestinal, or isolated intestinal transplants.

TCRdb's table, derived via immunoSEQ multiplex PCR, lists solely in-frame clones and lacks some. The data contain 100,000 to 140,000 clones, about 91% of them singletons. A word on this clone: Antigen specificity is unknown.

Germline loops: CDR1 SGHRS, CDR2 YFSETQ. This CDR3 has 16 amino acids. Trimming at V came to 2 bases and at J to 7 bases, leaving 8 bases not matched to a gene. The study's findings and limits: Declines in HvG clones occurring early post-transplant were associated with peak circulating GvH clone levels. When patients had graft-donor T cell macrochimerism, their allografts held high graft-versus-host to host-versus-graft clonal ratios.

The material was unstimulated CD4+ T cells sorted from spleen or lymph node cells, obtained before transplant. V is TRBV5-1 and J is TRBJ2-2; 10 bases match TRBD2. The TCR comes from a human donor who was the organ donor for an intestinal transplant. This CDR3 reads CASSFLAGDSDGELFF. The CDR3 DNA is TGCGCCAGCAGCTTCCTAGCGGGAGATTCGGACGGGGAGCTGTTTTTT.